The entry below describes one TCR beta chain. Its specificity is unknown. Libraries were prepared by immunoSEQ multiplex PCR; TCRdb keeps only in-frame clonotypes and omits some of them. The table lists tens of thousands of clones, about 86% of them singletons, with about 1% in the top ten. These data originate in a study of OX40 agonist ivuxolimab in advanced cancers. Looking at the study overall: Patients took ivuxolimab, an agonistic anti-OX40 (CD134) antibody. The mean age was about 57 years, ranging from 23 to 79, with 65% to 90% of participants male. Regarding the study as a whole: Low normalized T-cell clonal expansion also characterized some of the nonresponders. At 0.1 to 3.0 mg/kg and by week 6, clonal expansion occurred in CD4+ and CD8+ blood T cells.

The CDR3 has 16 amino acids. Germline V gene sequence: CDR1 KGHSH, CDR2 LQKENI. The V gene lost 3 bases and the J gene lost 1 base, with 15 bases spanning the gap. This specimen was CD4+ or CD8+ T cells sorted from blood, taken in a trial of the OX40 agonist ivuxolimab. This TCR came from an adult with an advanced solid tumor such as melanoma, head and neck, liver or kidney cancer. V is TRBV18 and J is TRBJ1-2, with D possibly TRBD1 on 6 matching bases. The CDR3: CASSPGGQKSNYGYTF. The CDR3, as DNA: TGTGCCAGCTCACCGGGTGGACAGAAAAGTAACTATGGCTACACCTTC.